This passage covers 10 T cell receptor beta chains from one sample sequenced in a study of T cell repertoires in cytomegalovirus infection. Via MiXCR, TCRdb re-called the reads, giving one row per CDR3 protein. This sample has 600,000 to 700,000 distinct CDR3 sequences; roughly a third occur once, and the top ten carry 15% to 20%. These TCRs are of unknown antigen specificity. Source: cultured PBMCs, taken from culture after CMV antigen stimulation. These receptors were taken from a human donor in good health (CMV status not recorded). Some clones in this sample may be carry-over from other donors' samples.

The chain is built from TRBV7-6 and TRBJ1-2, with no clear D. V dropped 1 base and J dropped 8 bases, with 11 bases sitting between them. This CDR3 region has 13 residues. Per the germline V gene, CDR1 is SGHVS and CDR2 is FNYEAQ. The CDR3 DNA follows: TGTGCCAGCAGCTTAGACGGATCGGGGGGCTACACCTTC. It codes for CASSLDGSGGYTF.

Points on this clonotype: A much larger clone is a single base away; this may be a read error. Here the CDR3 reads CASSSVGILEQYF. In nucleotides, the CDR3 is TGTGCCAGCAGCTCAGTCGGGATACTCGAGCAGTACTTC. V and J are TRBV7-6 and TRBJ2-7; D perhaps matches TRBD2 (5 bases). The CDR3 loop spans 13 amino acids. Germline V gene data show CDR1 as SGHVS and CDR2 as FNYEAQ. Trimming cost V 4 bases and J 6 bases, with 13 bases left between them.

The chain has TRBV9 and TRBJ2-1, with 9 nucleotides matching TRBD1. CDR1 is SGDLS and CDR2 is YYNGEE in the germline V gene. Trimming took 4 bases from V and 7 from J; bases not matched to a gene: 9. The CDR3 extends over 15 amino acids. The CDR3 loop reads CASSKQGAIRNEQFF. CDR3 nucleotide sequence: TGTGCCAGCAGCAAACAGGGGGCGATACGAAATGAGCAGTTCTTC.

The V and J genes are TRBV4-2 and TRBJ2-7; D is uncertain. Germline loops: CDR1 LGHNA, CDR2 YNFKEQ. V was cut by 0 bases and J by 4 bases, with 10 bases left in between. This CDR3 comprises 14 residues. Written as DNA, the CDR3 is TGTGCCAGCAGCCAAGAAACGCCGGGTTACGAGCAGTACTTC. Residues: CASSQETPGYEQYF.

This clonotype was counted a few times. The chain has TRBV7-9 and TRBJ1-4; TRBD1 matches 7 bases. From germline, CDR1 is SEHNR and CDR2 FQNEAQ (reference sequence). The length of the CDR3 is 16 residues. Losses at the gene ends were 2 bases for V and 6 bases for J; bases not matched to a gene: 9. CDR3 coding DNA: TGTGCCAGCAGCTTATACCCCCGTGACAGGGATGAAAAACTGTTTTTT. This encodes CASSLYPRDRDEKLFF.

This clonotype was observed at least ten times. The chain uses TRBV12-3 or TRBV12-4 and TRBJ2-6; TRBD1 might be the D (6 bases). This CDR3 has 18 amino acids. Deletions cut 4 bases from V and 4 bases from J, with 20 bases between. The CDR3 protein is CASSWGHHRETGANVLTF. The DNA of the CDR3 is TGTGCCAGCAGTTGGGGACACCACAGGGAAACAGGGGCCAACGTCCTGACTTTC.

V usage is TRBV11-2 and J usage is TRBJ2-7, with TRBD1 as a possible D gene (6 bases). The CDR3 has 15 amino acids. V was shortened by 3 bases and J by 3 bases, with 15 bases between the two germline ends. The V gene's germline CDR1 is SGHAT and CDR2 FQNNGV. For the CDR3, the DNA is TGTGCCAGCAGCTTTTTATCGGACAGCATCTACGAGCAGTACTTC. This gives the protein CASSFLSDSIYEQYF.

In its sample, this clonotype was seen a few times. CDR3 sequence: CASSQGFSGETQYF. CDR3 in DNA: TGTGCCAGCAGCCAAGGGTTCAGCGGAGAGACCCAGTACTTC. The chain has TRBV4-2 and TRBJ2-5, with TRBD2 as a possible D gene (5 bases). The germline V gene encodes CDR1 LGHNA and CDR2 YNFKEQ. The CDR3 extends over 14 amino acids. V lost 1 base to trimming and J lost 4 bases, with 10 bases between them.

The genes are TRBV4-2 and TRBJ1-6; no clear D gene. The CDR3 extends over 14 amino acids. V dropped 2 bases and J dropped 6 bases, with 8 bases sitting between them. CDR1 LGHNA and CDR2 YNFKEQ come from the germline V gene. The CDR3 sequence: CASSQKIGNSPLHF. Here the CDR3 DNA reads TGTGCCAGCAGCCAAAAAATCGGTAATTCACCCCTCCACTTT.

This clonotype was counted only a few times. This chain joins TRBV7-8 and TRBJ2-3; the match to TRBD2 covers 12 bases. J lost 0 bases, V lost 4 bases, and 5 bases had no gene match. Germline-derived CDR1 and CDR2 are SGHVS and FQNEAQ. CDR3 size: 17 residues. For the CDR3, the DNA is TGTGCCAGCAGCTCCCGGACTAGCGGGACGAGCACAGATACGCAGTATTTT. Its protein is CASSSRTSGTSTDTQYF.